The TCR beta chain described here comes from a study of blood T cell repertoires in COVID-19. Study-wide context: Researchers got acute and convalescent COVID-19 samples from the United States, Italy and Spain. Sources were T cells, B-cell-depleted T cells, or PBMCs; the material itself was cDNA or gDNA.

In the study's own analysis: How many nucleated cells were present was estimated from reference gene primer amplification. Assay used: immunoSEQ multiplex PCR; TCRdb lists only in-frame clones, some missing. V, J and clone size were drawn from that table, and D and trimming were deduced from the DNA. The table records approximately 23,000 clones, about 90% of them present only once. Of note for this clone: This same CDR3 is encoded by further DNA sequences in the sample.

V dropped 3 bases and J dropped 0 bases, with 8 bases sitting between them. Germline loops: CDR1 SGHRS, CDR2 YFSETQ. The CDR3 sequence is 14 residues long. The rearrangement joins TRBV5-1 to TRBJ2-3; D is unresolved. Sequencing input: peripheral blood. This TCR was recovered from a woman over 75 with active COVID-19. The CDR3 loop reads CASSWSRSTDTQYF. The DNA for the CDR3 is TGCGCCAGCAGCTGGTCTAGAAGCACAGATACGCAGTATTTT. Looking up the rest from reference TRBV5-1 and TRBJ2-3 gives the full variable domain: KAGVTQTPRYLIKTRGQQVTLSCSPISGHRSVSWYQQTPGQGLQFLFEYFSETQRNKGNFPGRFSGRQFSNSRSEMNVSTLELGDSALYLCASSWSRSTDTQYFGPGTRLTVL.